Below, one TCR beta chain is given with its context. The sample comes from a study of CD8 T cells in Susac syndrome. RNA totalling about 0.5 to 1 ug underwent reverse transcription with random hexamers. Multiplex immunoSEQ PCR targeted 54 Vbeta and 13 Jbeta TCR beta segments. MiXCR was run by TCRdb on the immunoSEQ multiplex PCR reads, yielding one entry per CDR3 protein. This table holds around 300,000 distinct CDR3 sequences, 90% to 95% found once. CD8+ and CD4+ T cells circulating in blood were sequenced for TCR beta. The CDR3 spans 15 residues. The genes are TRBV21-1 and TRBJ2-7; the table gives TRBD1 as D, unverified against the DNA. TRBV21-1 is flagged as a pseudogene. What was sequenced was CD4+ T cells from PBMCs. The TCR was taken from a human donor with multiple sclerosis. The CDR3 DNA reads TGTGCCAGCAGCGCACCCGGGACAGGATCCTACGAGCAGTACTTC. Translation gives CASSAPGTGSYEQYF.